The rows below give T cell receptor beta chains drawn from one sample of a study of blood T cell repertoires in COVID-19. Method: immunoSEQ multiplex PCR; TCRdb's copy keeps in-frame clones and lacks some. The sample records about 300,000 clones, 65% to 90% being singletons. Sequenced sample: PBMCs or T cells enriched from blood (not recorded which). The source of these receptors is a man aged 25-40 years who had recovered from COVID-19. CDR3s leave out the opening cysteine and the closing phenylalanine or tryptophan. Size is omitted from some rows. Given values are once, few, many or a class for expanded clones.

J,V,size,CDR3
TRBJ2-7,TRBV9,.,ASSGQGYEQY
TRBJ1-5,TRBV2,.,ASTEEVSNQPQH
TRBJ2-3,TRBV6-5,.,ASSYGDRVNTDTQY
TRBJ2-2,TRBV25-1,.,ASKPGTATGELF
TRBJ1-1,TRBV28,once,ASKTMADTEAF
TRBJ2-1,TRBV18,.,ASSPSGAGGGLNEQF
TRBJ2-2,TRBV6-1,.,ASSEKGASAGELF
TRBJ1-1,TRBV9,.,ASSVDRGRWTEAF
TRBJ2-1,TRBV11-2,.,ASSLDLYRTGGNEQF
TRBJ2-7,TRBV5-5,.,ASSLGPDSSYEQY
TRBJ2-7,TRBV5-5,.,ASSPVLGVWLADRYEQY
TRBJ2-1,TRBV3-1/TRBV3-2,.,ASSQDLYRGENEQF
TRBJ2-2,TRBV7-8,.,ASIKYGDRGRFGELF
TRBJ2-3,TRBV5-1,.,ASSLDGGGAFDTQY
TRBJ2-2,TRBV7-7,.,ASSPTLSGANTGELF
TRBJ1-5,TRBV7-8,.,ASSYQGGWSNQPQH
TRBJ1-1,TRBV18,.,ASSPDRETEAF
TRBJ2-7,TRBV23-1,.,ASSHHATDSPGQGGGWDEQY
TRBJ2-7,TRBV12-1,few,ASSLWTSHYEQY
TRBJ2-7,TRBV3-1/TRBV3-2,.,ASSQEWQGASYEQY
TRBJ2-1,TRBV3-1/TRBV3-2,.,ASSGIYRTSGGVVV
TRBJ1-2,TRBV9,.,ASSPPAVYYGYT
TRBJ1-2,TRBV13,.,ASLLRGGNYGYT
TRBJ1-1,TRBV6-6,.,ASRTDRATPEAF
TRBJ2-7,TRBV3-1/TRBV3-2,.,ASSPWTSGTSYEQY
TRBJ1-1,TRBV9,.,ASSVPTGNTEAF
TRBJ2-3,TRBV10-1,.,ASSERLGGTDTQY
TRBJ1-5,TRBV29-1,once,SVRETGAQSGPQH
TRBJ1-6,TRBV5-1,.,ASKDRGGSPLH
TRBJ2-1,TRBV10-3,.,AISPRGNEQF
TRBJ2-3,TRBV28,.,ASSPRLAGGPGDTQY
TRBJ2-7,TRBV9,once,ASSALDRVDYEQY
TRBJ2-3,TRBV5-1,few,ASSSRTGPTSTDTQY
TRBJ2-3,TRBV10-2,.,ASRQGSTDTQY
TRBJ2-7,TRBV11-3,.,ASSTRTGNSYEQY
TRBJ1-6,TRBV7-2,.,ASSSNGNSPLH
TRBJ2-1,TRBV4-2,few,ASSQDGGASEQQF
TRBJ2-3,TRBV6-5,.,ATLGSWGADTQY
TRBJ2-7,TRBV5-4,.,ASSWKRDPSYEQY
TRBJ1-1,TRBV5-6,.,ASSLGTGEAF
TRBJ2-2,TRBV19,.,ASRANQLANTGELF
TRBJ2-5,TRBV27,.,ASSRRLALLRETQY
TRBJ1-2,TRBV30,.,AWSTPGTGSAGYT
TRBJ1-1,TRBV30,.,AWTWTLGTEAF
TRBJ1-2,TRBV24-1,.,ATSDAPGTFGGYT
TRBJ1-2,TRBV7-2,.,ASSYPGIGGYT
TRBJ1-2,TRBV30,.,AWSAAGAANYGYT